The 16 T cell receptor beta chains below come from one sample, sequenced in a study of neurological immune-mediated disorders. MiXCR, run by TCRdb on the 5' RACE reads, gives a single entry per CDR3 protein. The sample includes 55,000 to 80,000 distinct CDR3 sequences, 4.5% to 5.5% seen only once; the top ten take 3% to 4%. The sample comprised PBMCs. The receptors were gathered from a woman aged 50 to 60 with multiple sclerosis.

This clonotype was recorded many times. V usage is TRBV29-1 and J usage is TRBJ1-2; D is perhaps TRBD1 (6 bases). Per germline, CDR1 SQVTM and CDR2 ANQGSEA. V was trimmed by 3 bases and J by 8 bases, leaving 13 bases between them. The CDR3 extends over 12 amino acids. The CDR3 DNA follows: TGCAGCGTTGACAGGGGAATCGAAGGCTACACCTTC. Translated, it gives CSVDRGIEGYTF.

With regard to this clonotype: A much larger clone sits a single nucleotide away, making a read error possible. The chain couples TRBV24-1 to TRBJ2-3, with TRBD2 as a possible D gene (5 bases). The germline V gene has CDR1 KGHDR and CDR2 SFDVKD. The CDR3 extends over 15 amino acids. Trimming left V 9 bases short and J 3 bases short, with 18 bases between. The DNA for the CDR3 is TGTGCCACCGGAGTACCGGGAAAGGGAACAGATACGCAGTATTTT. It specifies CATGVPGKGTDTQYF.

This clonotype was counted at least ten times. The V call is TRBV12-3 or TRBV12-4, the J call TRBJ2-2, with no clear D. Trimming pared 8 bases from V and 1 base from J, leaving 14 bases between. This CDR3 has 15 residues. The DNA for the CDR3 is TGTGCCAGCGTGGGTGGAGTATGGAACACCGGGGAGCTGTTTTTT. It is translated as CASVGGVWNTGELFF.

This clonotype was seen many times. The chain carries TRBV5-1 and TRBJ2-1; D not resolved. Germline values: CDR1 SGHRS, CDR2 YFSETQ. V gave up 0 bases and J gave up 14 bases, with 12 bases separating them. The CDR3 is 12 residues long. The DNA of the CDR3 is TGCGCCAGCAGCTTGGACCAAACCAAGGAGTTCTTC. Residues: CASSLDQTKEFF.

This clonotype has a count of ten or more. The chain joins TRBV7-2 to TRBJ2-1, with 8 bases identical to TRBD2. The germline V gene has CDR1 SGHTA and CDR2 FQGNSA. V was pared by 5 bases and J by 7 bases, with 13 bases of the junction left unmatched. The CDR3 consists of 16 residues. The chain's CDR3 is CASSPQSAGAGNEQFF. The CDR3 DNA follows: TGTGCCAGCAGCCCCCAATCAGCGGGGGCCGGGAATGAGCAGTTCTTC.

This clonotype occurred many times. The genes are TRBV3-1 and TRBJ1-5; 7 bases map to TRBD1. CDR1 is LGHDT, CDR2 YNNKEL, per germline (reference sequence). After removal of 4 bases from V and 3 bases from J, the junction contained 6 bases not matched to a gene. This CDR3 has 15 amino acids. In nucleotides, the CDR3 is TGTGCCAGCAGCCCCAGTGACAGGGTCAATCAGCCCCAGCATTTT. As protein: CASSPSDRVNQPQHF.

Many counts were recorded for this clonotype. CDR3 nucleotides: TGCGCCAGCAAAGAACCGGGACTAGGGCAAGAGACCCAGTACTTC. Its translation: CASKEPGLGQETQYF. The rearrangement uses TRBV5-1 and TRBJ2-5; 8 positions agree with TRBD2. The V segment lost 6 bases and the J segment 2 bases; nucleotides outside the gene matches: 9. The germline CDR1 and CDR2 sequences are SGHRS and YFSETQ. The CDR3 is 15 residues long.

This clonotype was observed many times. The chain combines TRBV5-6 with TRBJ2-1; weak D call: TRBD1 (5 bases). V lost 0 bases, J lost 12 bases, and 16 bases lay in between. The CDR3 sequence is 14 residues long. The germline CDR1 and CDR2 sequences are SGHDT and YYEEEE. The CDR3 coding sequence is TGTGCCAGCAGCTTGGAGGGGCACCATAGTGCGCAGTTCTTC. Encoded protein: CASSLEGHHSAQFF.

This clonotype is medium-sized by share. The chain couples TRBV6-5 to TRBJ2-2; tentative D call: TRBD2 (6 bases). In germline, CDR1 is MNHEY, CDR2 SVGAGI. The CDR3 runs 13 residues. Trimming stripped 8 bases from V and 9 bases from J, with 16 bases between. Written as DNA, the CDR3 is TGTGCCAGCGGGGCAGGAGGGAGTAGGGAGCTGTTTTTT. This codes for CASGAGGSRELFF.

This clonotype was detected ten times or more. The rearrangement links TRBV6-2 or TRBV6-3 to TRBJ2-3, with D perhaps matching TRBD2 (6 bases). Germline-derived CDR1 and CDR2 are MNHEY and SVGEGT. The CDR3 consists of 15 residues. Deletions cut 5 bases from V and 8 bases from J, with 20 bases between. CDR3 region: CASSLGKLSGGTQYF. CDR3 coding DNA: TGTGCCAGCAGTCTCGGGAAGCTCTCCGGGGGTACGCAGTATTTT.

Many counts were recorded for this clonotype. The chain carries TRBV20-1 and TRBJ2-4; D unclear. Germline V gene sequence: CDR1 DFQATT, CDR2 SNEGSKA (reference sequence). The CDR3 loop spans 11 amino acids. Between the trimmed V and J ends, which lost 0 bases and 6 bases, there was a span of 3 bases. The CDR3 is CSAREGNIQYF. The CDR3 DNA reads as TGCAGTGCTAGAGAAGGAAACATTCAGTACTTC.

This clonotype was observed many times. The V and J genes are TRBV9 and TRBJ1-1; maybe TRBD1 (5 bases). The germline V gene has CDR1 SGDLS and CDR2 YYNGEE. The CDR3 covers 12 residues. Trimming removed 3 bases at V and 7 bases at J, with 10 bases between. CDR3 protein: CASSARGGEAFF. The CDR3 nucleotides read TGTGCCAGCAGCGCCCGGGGCGGTGAAGCTTTCTTT. The whole variable domain, filled in from reference TRBV9 and TRBJ1-1, reads DSGVTQTPKHLITATGQRVTLRCSPRSGDLSVYWYQQSLDQGLQFLIQYYNGEERAKGNILERFSAQQFPDLHSELNLSSLELGDSALYFCASSARGGEAFFGQGTRLTVV.

This clonotype was observed many times. The CDR3 DNA reads as TGTGCCACCAGTGATTCGAAGACAGGGGCGATTCAGTACTTC. Translation: CATSDSKTGAIQYF. The genes are TRBV24-1 and TRBJ2-4; 8 bases are a match to TRBD1. Germline values: CDR1 KGHDR, CDR2 SFDVKD. The CDR3 has 14 amino acids. V lost 2 bases and J lost 10; bases outside the gene matches: 6.

This clonotype was observed many times. The chain employs TRBV7-2 and TRBJ2-3; 11 bases are shared with TRBD2. The V gene end was trimmed by 5 bases and the J gene end by 8 bases; junction bases not matched to a gene: 9. This CDR3 contains 15 residues. The germline V gene has CDR1 SGHTA and CDR2 FQGNSA. In nucleotides, the CDR3 is TGTGCCAGCAGCCCTTTAGCGGGGGGGGGTCGTACGCAGTATTTT. Translated: CASSPLAGGGRTQYF.

This clonotype showed up many times. The rearrangement joins TRBV18 to TRBJ1-1, with 8 bases fitting TRBD1. Germline V gene data show CDR1 as KGHSH and CDR2 as LQKENI. Trimming took 1 base from V and 4 from J; bases not matched to a gene: 5. The CDR3 has 15 amino acids. This CDR3 reads CASSPLNRGSTEAFF. CDR3 nucleotides: TGTGCCAGCTCACCACTGAACAGGGGGAGCACTGAAGCTTTCTTT.

This chain connects TRBV7-9 to TRBJ1-5, with D maybe TRBD1 (5 bases). The CDR3 has 19 amino acids. Trimming shortened V by 0 bases and J by 0 bases, and 18 bases separated the two germline ends. The germline gives CDR1 SEHNR, CDR2 FQNEAQ (reference sequence). DNA for the CDR3: TGTGCCAGCAGCTTAGCGTCCCAGTTCGGGGGGAATAGCAATCAGCCCCAGCATTTT. Its protein product is CASSLASQFGGNSNQPQHF.